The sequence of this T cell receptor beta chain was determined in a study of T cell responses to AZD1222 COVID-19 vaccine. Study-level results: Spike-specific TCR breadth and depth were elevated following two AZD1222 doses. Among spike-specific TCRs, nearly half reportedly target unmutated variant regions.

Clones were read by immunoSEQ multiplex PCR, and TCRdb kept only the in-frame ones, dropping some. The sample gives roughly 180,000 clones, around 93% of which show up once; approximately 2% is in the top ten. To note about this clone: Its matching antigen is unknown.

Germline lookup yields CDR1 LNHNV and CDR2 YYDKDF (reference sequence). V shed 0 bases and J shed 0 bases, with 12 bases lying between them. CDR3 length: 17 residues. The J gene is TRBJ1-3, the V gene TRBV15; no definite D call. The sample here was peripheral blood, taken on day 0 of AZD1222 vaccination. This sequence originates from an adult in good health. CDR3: CATSRDLDRNSGNTIYF. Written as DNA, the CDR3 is TGTGCCACCAGCAGAGATCTTGACCGAAACTCTGGAAACACCATATATTTT.